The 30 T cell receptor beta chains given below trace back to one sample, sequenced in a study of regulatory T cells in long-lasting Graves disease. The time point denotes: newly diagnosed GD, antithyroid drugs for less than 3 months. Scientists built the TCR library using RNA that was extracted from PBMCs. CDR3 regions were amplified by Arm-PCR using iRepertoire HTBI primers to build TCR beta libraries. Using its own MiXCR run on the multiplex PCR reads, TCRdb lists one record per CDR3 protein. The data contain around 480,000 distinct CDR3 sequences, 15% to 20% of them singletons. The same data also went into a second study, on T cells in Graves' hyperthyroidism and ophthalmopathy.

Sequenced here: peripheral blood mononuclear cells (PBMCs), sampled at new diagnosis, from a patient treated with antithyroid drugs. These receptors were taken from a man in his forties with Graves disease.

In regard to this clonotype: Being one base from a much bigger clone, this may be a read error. The CDR3 bases are TGCAGTGTTTTTGACTTCGATACGCAGTATTTT. As protein: CSVFDFDTQYF. The chain joins TRBV20-1 to TRBJ2-3; no firm D call. This CDR3 comprises 11 residues. Germline loops: CDR1 DFQATT, CDR2 SNEGSKA (reference sequence). V lost 7 bases and J 6 bases, leaving 11 bases between the germline ends.

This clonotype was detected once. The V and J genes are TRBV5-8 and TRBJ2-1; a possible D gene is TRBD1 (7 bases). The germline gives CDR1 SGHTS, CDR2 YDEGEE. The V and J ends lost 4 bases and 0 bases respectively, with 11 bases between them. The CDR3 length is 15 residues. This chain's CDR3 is CASSHQGGSYNEQFF. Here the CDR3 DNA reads TGTGCCAGCAGCCATCAGGGGGGCTCCTACAATGAGCAGTTCTTC.

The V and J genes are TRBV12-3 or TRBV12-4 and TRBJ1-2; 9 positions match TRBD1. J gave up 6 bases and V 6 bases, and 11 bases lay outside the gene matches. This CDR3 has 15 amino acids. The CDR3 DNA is TGTGCCAGCAGAAGGAGGACAGGGGTTTCAGATGGCTACACCTTC. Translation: CASRRRTGVSDGYTF.

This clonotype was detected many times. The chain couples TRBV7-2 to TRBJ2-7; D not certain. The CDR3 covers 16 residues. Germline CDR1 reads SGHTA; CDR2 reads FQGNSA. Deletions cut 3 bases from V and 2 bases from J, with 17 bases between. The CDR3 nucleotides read TGTGCCAGCAGCTTTTCCCAACGGGTAAACACCTACGAGCAGTACTTC. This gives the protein CASSFSQRVNTYEQYF.

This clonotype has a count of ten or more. CDR3 sequence reads: CASSPYRPRAHGNEQFF. CDR3 bases: TGTGCCAGCAGCCCCTACCGACCCAGGGCTCATGGGAATGAGCAGTTCTTC. The gene calls are TRBV11-3 and TRBJ2-1; maybe TRBD1 (5 bases). V lost 5 bases and J 7 bases, leaving 24 bases between the germline ends. Germline assignment: CDR1 SGHNT and CDR2 YENEEA. The CDR3 sequence is 17 residues long.

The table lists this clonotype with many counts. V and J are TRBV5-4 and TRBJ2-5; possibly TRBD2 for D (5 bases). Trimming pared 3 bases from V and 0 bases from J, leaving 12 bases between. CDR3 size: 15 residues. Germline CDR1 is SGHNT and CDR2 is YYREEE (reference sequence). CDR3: CASSSGILYQETQYF. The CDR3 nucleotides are TGTGCCAGCAGCTCCGGGATCCTGTACCAAGAGACCCAGTACTTC.

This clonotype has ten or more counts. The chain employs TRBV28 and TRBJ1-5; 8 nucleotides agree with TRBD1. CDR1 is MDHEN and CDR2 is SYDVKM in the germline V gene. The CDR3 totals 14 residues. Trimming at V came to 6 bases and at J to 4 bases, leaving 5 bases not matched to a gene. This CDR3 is CASSLTGANQPQHF. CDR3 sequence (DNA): TGTGCCAGCAGCCTGACAGGGGCGAATCAGCCCCAGCATTTT. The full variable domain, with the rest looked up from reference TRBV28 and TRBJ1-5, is DVKVTQSSRYLVKRTGEKVFLECVQDMDHENMFWYRQDPGLGLRLIYFSYDVKMKEKGDIPEGYSVSREKKERFSLILESASTNQTSMYLCASSLTGANQPQHFGDGTRLSIL.

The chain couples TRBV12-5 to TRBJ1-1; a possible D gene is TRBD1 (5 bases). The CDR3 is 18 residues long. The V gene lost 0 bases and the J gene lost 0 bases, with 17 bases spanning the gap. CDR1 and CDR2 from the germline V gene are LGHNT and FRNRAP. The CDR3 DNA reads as TGTGCTAGTGGTTTGGTACAGAAGACAGAGAACCTGAACACTGAAGCTTTCTTT. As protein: CASGLVQKTENLNTEAFF.

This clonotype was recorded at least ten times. CDR3 coding DNA: TGTGCCAGCAGTTACGGGACTATCTACAATGAGCAGTTCTTC. It encodes CASSYGTIYNEQFF. The chain has TRBV12-3 or TRBV12-4 and TRBJ2-1; 7 nucleotides line up with TRBD2. V lost 4 bases, J lost 3 bases, and 3 bases stayed unmatched. CDR3 length equals 14 residues.

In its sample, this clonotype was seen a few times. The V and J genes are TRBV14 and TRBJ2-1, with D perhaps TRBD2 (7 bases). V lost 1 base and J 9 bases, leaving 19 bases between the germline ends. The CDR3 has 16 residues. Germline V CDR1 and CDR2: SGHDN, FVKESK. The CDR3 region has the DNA TGTGCCAGCAGCCAAGTCAGATTTCGGGGGGCTAGTGAGCAGTTCTTC. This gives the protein CASSQVRFRGASEQFF.

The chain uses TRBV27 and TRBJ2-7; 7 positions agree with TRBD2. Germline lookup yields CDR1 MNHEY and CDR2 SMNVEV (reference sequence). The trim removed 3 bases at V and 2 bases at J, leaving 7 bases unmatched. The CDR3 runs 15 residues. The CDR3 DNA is TGTGCCAGCAGTTTTAGACTAGCAACCCCCTACGAGCAGTACTTC. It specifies CASSFRLATPYEQYF.

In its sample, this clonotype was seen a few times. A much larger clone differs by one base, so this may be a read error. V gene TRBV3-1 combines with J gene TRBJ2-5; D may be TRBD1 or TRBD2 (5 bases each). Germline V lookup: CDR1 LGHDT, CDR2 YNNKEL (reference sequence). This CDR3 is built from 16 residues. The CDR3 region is CASSQREGTYQESQYF. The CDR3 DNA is TGTGCCAGCAGCCAACGAGAGGGGACCTACCAAGAGTCCCAGTACTTC.

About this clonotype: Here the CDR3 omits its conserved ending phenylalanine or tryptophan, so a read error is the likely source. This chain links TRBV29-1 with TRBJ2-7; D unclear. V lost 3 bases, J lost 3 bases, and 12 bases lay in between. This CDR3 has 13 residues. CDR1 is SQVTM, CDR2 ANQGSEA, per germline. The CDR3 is CSVEVQWCYEQYL. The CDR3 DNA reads TGCAGCGTTGAGGTCCAGTGGTGCTACGAGCAGTACCTC.

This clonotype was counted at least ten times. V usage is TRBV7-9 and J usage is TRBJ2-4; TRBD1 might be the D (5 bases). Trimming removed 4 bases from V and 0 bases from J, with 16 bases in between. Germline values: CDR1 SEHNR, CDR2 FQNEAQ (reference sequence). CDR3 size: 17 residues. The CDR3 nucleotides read TGTGCCAGCAGCTCGCCTAGGGTAGGGGCAGCCAAAAACATTCAGTACTTC. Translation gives CASSSPRVGAAKNIQYF.

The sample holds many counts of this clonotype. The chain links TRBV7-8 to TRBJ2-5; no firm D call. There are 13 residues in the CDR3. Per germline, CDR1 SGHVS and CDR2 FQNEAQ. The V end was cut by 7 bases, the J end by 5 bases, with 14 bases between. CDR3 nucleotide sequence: TGTGCCAGCAAAATCGACTGGCGGGAGACCCAGTACTTC. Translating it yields CASKIDWRETQYF.

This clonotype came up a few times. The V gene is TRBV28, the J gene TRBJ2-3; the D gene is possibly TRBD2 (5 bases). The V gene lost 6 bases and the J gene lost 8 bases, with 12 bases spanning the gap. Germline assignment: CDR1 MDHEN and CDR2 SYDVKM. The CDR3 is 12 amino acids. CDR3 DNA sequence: TGTGCCAGCAGCCCCGCGGAGGCTACGCAGTATTTT. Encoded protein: CASSPAEATQYF.

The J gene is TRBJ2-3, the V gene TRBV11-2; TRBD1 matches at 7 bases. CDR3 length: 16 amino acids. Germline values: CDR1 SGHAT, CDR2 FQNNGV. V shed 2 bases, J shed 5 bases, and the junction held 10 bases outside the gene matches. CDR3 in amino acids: CASSLTPRGPVDTQYF. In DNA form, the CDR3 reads TGTGCCAGCAGCTTAACCCCTAGGGGGCCAGTAGATACGCAGTATTTT.

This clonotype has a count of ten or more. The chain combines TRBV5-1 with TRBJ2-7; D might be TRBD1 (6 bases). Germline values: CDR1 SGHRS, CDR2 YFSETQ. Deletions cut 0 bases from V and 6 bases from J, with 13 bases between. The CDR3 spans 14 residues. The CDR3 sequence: CASSLDRVASEQYF. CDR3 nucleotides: TGCGCCAGCAGCTTGGACAGGGTCGCCTCCGAGCAGTACTTC.

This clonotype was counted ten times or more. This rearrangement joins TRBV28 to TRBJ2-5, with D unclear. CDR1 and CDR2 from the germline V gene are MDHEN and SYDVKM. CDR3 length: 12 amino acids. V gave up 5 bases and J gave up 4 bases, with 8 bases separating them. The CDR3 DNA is TGTGCCAGCAGTCCCCCGAGAGAGACCCAGTACTTC. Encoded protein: CASSPPRETQYF.

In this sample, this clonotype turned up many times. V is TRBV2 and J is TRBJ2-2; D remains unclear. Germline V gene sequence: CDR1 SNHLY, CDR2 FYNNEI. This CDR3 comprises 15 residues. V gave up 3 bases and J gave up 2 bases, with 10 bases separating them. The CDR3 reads CASSDNFANTGELFF. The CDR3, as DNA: TGTGCCAGCAGTGATAATTTCGCCAACACCGGGGAGCTGTTTTTT.

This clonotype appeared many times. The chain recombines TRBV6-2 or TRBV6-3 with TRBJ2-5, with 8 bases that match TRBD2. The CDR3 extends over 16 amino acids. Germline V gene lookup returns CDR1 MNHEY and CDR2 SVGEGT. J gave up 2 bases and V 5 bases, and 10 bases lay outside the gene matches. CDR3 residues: CASSRRRREVQETQYF. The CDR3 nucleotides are TGTGCCAGCAGTCGCCGGAGGCGGGAGGTTCAAGAGACCCAGTACTTC.

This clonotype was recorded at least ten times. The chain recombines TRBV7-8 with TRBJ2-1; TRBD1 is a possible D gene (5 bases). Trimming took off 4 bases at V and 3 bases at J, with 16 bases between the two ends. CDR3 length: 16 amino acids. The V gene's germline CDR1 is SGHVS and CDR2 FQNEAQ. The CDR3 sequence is CASSSYSGIRYNEQFF. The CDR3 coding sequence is TGTGCCAGCAGCTCCTATTCAGGGATCCGCTACAATGAGCAGTTCTTC. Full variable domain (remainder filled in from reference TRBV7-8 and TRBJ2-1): GAGVSQSPRYKVAKRGQDVALRCDPISGHVSLFWYQQALGQGPEFLTYFQNEAQLDKSGLPSDRFFAERPEGSVSTLKIQRTQQEDSAVYLCASSSYSGIRYNEQFFGPGTRLTVL.

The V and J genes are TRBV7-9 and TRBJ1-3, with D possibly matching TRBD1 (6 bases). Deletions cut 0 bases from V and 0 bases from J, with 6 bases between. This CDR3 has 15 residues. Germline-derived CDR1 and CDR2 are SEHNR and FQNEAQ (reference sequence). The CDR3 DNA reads TGTGCCAGCAGCTTAGCAGGGGGCTCTGGAAACACCATATATTTT. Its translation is CASSLAGGSGNTIYF.

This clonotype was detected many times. This chain's CDR3 is CSASGGYEQYF. DNA for the CDR3: TGCAGTGCTAGTGGGGGATACGAGCAGTACTTC. The chain couples TRBV20-1 to TRBJ2-7; D could derive from TRBD1 or TRBD2 (5 bases each). The CDR3 is 11 residues long. In germline, CDR1 is DFQATT, CDR2 SNEGSKA (reference sequence). Trimming shortened V by 3 bases and J by 4 bases, and 7 bases separated the two germline ends.

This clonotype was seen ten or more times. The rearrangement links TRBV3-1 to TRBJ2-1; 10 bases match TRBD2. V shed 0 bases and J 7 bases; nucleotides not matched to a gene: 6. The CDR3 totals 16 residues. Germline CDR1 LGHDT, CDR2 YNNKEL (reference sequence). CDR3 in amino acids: CASSQDLSGRGNEQFF. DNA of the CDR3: TGTGCCAGCAGCCAAGATCTGAGCGGGAGGGGGAATGAGCAGTTCTTC.

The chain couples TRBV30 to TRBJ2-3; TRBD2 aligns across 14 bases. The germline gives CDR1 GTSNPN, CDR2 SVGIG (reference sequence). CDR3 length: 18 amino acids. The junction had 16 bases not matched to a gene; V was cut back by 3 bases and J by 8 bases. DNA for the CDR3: TGTGCCTGGAGGGACAGGGGATTCGGACTAGCGGGAGGATCTACGCAGTATTTT. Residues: CAWRDRGFGLAGGSTQYF.

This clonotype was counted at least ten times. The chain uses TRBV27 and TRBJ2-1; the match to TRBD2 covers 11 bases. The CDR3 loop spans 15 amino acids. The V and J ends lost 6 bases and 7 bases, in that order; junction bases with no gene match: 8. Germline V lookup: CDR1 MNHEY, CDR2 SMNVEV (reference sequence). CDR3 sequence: CASSPTSGNPNEQFF. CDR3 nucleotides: TGTGCCAGCAGCCCGACTAGCGGGAACCCAAATGAGCAGTTCTTC.

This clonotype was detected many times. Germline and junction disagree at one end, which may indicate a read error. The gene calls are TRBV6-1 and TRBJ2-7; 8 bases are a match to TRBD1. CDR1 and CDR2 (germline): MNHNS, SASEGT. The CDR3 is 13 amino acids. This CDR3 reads CASSSIQGGEQYF. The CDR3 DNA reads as TGCGCCAGCAGTAGTATACAGGGGGGCGAGCAGTACTTC.

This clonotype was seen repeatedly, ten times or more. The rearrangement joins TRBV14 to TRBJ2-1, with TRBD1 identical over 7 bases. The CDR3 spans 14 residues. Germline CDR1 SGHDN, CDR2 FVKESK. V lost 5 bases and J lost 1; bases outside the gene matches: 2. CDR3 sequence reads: CASSSRGSYNEQFF. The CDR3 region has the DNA TGTGCCAGCAGCTCCAGGGGGTCCTACAATGAGCAGTTCTTC.

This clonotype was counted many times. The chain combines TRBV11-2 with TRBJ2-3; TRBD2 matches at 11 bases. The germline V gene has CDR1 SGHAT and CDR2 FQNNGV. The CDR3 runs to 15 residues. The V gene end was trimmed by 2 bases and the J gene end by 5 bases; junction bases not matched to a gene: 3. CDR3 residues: CASSLFGTSGDTQYF. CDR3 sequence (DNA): TGTGCCAGCAGCTTATTCGGGACTAGCGGAGATACGCAGTATTTT.